The sequence of this TCR beta chain was determined in a study of cytomegalovirus exposure and HLA in healthy donors (dated by TCRdb to about 2017). For the wider study: According to a later analysis, the approximately 120 validation repertoires were produced on the same platform as the roughly 720 repertoires of the first cohort. The aim of the study was to test whether cataloging public T cell receptors could identify signatures of past pathogen exposure. In addition to the first cohort of several hundred subjects, a separate validation cohort of approximately 110 different subjects was used. High-throughput TCR immunosequencing, statistical association of individual TCRs with disease status, and machine learning were combined to predict cytomegalovirus infection status.

The donors belonged to the validation cohort of 90 to 150 subjects, which was separate from the roughly 680-subject first cohort. CDR1 and CDR2 are read off the germline V gene as MNHGY and SVAAGI. After removal of 4 bases from V and 1 base from J, the junction retains 9 bases not matched to a gene. Spanning cysteine to phenylalanine, the CDR3 consists of 17 amino acids. Just CDR3 DNA is preserved here, 51 bases in frame from base 1. The count of this clone is one. There is no known antigen for this receptor. Per-nucleotide qualities are absent, and no much larger clonotype sits a single base away. Study-wide conclusions, independent of this receptor: The classifier was reported to diagnose cytomegalovirus status with high specificity and sensitivity in both the original and validation cohorts. A later analysis lacked HLA typing for the validation cohort, so it scored co-occurrence in that cohort across all 130 or so repertoires. The authors suggested that the approach could potentially be generalized to other disease states and immunological phenotypes. Of the cluster scores, about 94% were above 0 in a later analysis, which found that TCRs clustered in the first cohort also tended to co-occur in the 95 to 150 validation repertoires. The study gave a list of 150 to 200 TCR beta chains associated with cytomegalovirus. In vitro tests confirmed that a few of the cytomegalovirus-associated TCR beta chains recognize cytomegalovirus antigens. Across donors, most TCR sequences were observed very rarely, whereas some public TCRs were present in many individuals.

Receptors were amplified or captured by the immunoSEQ multiplex PCR assay. For the original study's pipeline: A statistical classification framework was built to diagnose cytomegalovirus status from the catalog of TCR beta chain sequences. TCRdb obtained this table from immuneACCESS and retained in-frame rearrangements with V and J assigned. These tables miss some clones; where compared with another copy, unresolved V genes account for less than half of the shortfall, and the remainder is unexplained. V, J and clone size are taken as reported in that table, and D and trimming were inferred from the DNA itself. In all, the sample holds 150,000 to 200,000 clones, and 80% to 85% of those were seen once. The ten largest clones represent around 1.2% of the sample.

The source is a woman aged 30 to 39 in good health and CMV-seronegative. Sequences were obtained from PBMCs. The sequence is built from TRBV6-9 and TRBJ1-1; 10 middle bases align to TRBD1. The DNA sequence is as follows: TGTGCCAGCAGTTCTGTCCGGGACAGGGGTAGGAACACTGAAGCTTTCTTT. This encodes CASSSVRDRGRNTEAFF.